Below, one T cell receptor beta chain is given with its context. What it binds is unknown. Trimming took 1 base from V and 5 from J; bases not matched to a gene: 10. The CDR3 totals 18 residues. The V gene's germline CDR1 is MGHRA and CDR2 YSYEKL. TCRdb re-called the 5' RACE reads through MiXCR, storing one row per CDR3 protein. The sample lists around 530,000 distinct CDR3 sequences, roughly 15% occurring once. This entry is derived from a study of identical twins. General observations from the study: High-abundance cord blood beta clonotypes had fewer insertions; memory repertoires showed none.

The same sample was also used in a study of yellow fever vaccine responses in identical twins.

Sequencing was done on a sample of CD4+ T cells sorted from blood. The chain employs TRBV4-1 and TRBJ2-3, with 12 bases matching TRBD2. The receptor's source is a woman under 30 in good health. CDR3: CASSQVRLAGAGLDTQYF. The CDR3 DNA follows: TGCGCCAGCAGCCAAGTCCGACTAGCGGGAGCAGGGTTAGATACGCAGTATTTT.